This T cell receptor (beta chain) was obtained from a study of CD8+ T cells in alopecia areata. This CDR3 region has 18 residues. Germline CDR1 SGHTA, CDR2 FQGNSA. J lost 5 bases, V lost 5 bases, and 20 bases had no gene match. Extraction of RNA preceded its reverse transcription into cDNA, which served as the sequencing template. Sequencing was performed with immunoSEQ multiplex PCR; in TCRdb, only in-frame clones are kept and a portion is missing. Here the sample spans about 200,000 clones, around 64% being singletons. Described treatment: oral pan-JAK inhibitor, 5-10 mg twice daily. Sequences were derived from CD4+ T cells sorted from blood, sampled at roughly week 49, from a patient treated with tofacitinib. The origin of this receptor is a human donor with alopecia areata. V is TRBV7-2 and J is TRBJ1-2, with 7 positions matching TRBD1. The CDR3 reads CASSPLPGQANPTYGYTF. The CDR3 DNA reads as TGTGCCAGCAGCCCATTACCCGGACAGGCAAACCCTACGTATGGCTACACCTTC.